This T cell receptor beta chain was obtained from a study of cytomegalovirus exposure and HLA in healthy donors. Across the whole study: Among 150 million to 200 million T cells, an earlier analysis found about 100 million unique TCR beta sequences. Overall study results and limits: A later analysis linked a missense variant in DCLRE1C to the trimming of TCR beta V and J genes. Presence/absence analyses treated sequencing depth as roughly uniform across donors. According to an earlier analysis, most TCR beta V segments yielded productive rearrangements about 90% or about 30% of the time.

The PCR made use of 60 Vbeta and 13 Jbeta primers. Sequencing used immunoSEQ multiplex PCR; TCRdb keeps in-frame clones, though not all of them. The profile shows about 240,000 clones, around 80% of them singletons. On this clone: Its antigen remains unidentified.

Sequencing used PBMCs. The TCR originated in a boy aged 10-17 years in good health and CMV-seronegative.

DNA for the CDR3: TGTGCCAGCAGTTACTCGACAGGGGGTAAAGGAAACACCATATATTTT. Protein: CASSYSTGGKGNTIYF. The chain carries TRBV6-6 and TRBJ1-3; 9 bases are a match to TRBD1. Germline CDR1 MNHNY, CDR2 SVGAGI (reference sequence). V dropped 0 bases and J dropped 4; count of bases not matched to a gene: 4. CDR3 size: 16 residues.